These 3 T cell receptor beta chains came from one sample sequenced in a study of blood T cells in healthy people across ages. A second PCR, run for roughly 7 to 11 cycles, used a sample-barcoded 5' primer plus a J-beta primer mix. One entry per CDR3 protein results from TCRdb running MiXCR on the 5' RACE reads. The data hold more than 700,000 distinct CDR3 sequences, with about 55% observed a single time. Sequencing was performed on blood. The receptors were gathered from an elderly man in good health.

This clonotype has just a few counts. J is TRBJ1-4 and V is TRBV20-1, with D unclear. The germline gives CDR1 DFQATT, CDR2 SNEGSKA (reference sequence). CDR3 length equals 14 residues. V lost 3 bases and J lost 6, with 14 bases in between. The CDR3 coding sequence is TGCAGTGCTAGGGGCACCACCCAATATGAAAAACTGTTTTTT. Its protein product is CSARGTTQYEKLFF.

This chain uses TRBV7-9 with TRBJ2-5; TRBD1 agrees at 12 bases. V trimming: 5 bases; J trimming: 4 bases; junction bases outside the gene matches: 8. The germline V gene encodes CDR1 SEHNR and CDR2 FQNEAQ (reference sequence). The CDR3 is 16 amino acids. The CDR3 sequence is CASSGGQGAFGETQYF. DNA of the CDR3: TGTGCCAGCAGCGGGGGACAGGGGGCTTTCGGAGAGACCCAGTACTTC. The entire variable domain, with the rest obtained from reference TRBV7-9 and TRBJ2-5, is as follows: DTGVSQNPRHKITKRGQNVTFRCDPISEHNRLYWYRQTLGQGPEFLTYFQNEAQLEKSRLLSDRFSAERPKGSFSTLEIQRTEQGDSAMYLCASSGGQGAFGETQYFGPGTRLLVL.

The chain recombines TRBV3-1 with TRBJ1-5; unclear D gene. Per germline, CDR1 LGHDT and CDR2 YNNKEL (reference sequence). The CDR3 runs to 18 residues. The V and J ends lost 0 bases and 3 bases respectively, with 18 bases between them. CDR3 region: CASSQDGVLAGYNQPQHF. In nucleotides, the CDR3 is TGTGCCAGCAGCCAAGATGGGGTTCTTGCCGGATACAATCAGCCCCAGCATTTT.